This record concerns one T cell receptor beta chain sequence. Peripheral blood, together with lesional scalp punch biopsies, was collected from alopecia areata patients. Trimming stripped 4 bases from V and 5 bases from J, with 11 bases between. The V gene's germline CDR1 is LGHNA and CDR2 YSLEER. The CDR3 totals 13 residues. As the sequencing template, cDNA was produced by extracting RNA and reverse transcribing it. Here immunoSEQ multiplex PCR was the method, and the copy in TCRdb shows in-frame clones only, minus some. The repertoire includes 11,000 or so clones, 61% of them detected once, and approximately 15% sits in the top ten. The data were taken from a study of CD8+ T cells in alopecia areata.

The rearrangement joins TRBV4-3 to TRBJ1-1, with D tentatively TRBD1 (5 bases). This clonotype was obtained from a human donor with alopecia areata. Sequencing input: skin. The CDR3 DNA is TGCGCCAGCAGCCCCGGGGGGTGGACTGAAGCTTTCTTT. This sequence encodes CASSPGGWTEAFF.